A selection of T cell receptor beta chains follows, all from one sample in a study of blood T cell repertoires in COVID-19. Here immunoSEQ multiplex PCR was the method, and the copy in TCRdb shows in-frame clones only, minus some. The table lists over 200,000 clones, 81% of them singletons. Specimen: PBMCs or T cells enriched from blood (not recorded which). These TCRs come from a woman aged 45-65 years with acute COVID-19. Both conserved end residues are part of each CDR3. A D gene is named only where the DNA matches it firmly. Rows may omit the clone size; those that give it use once, few, many or a size class.

abundance | j_gene | v_gene | d_gene | CDR3nt | CDR3aa
few | TRBJ1-1 | TRBV10-3 | TRBD1 | TGTGCCATCAGAGAACAAGACAGGGGCCAGGCGAACACTGAAGCTTTCTTT | CAIREQDRGQANTEAFF
NA | TRBJ1-1 | TRBV19 | TRBD1 | TGTGCCAGTAGCAAAACTGCTCCGGGACAGGTTAAGAACACTGAAGCTTTCTTT | CASSKTAPGQVKNTEAFF
NA | TRBJ2-7 | TRBV10-1 | NA | TGCGCCAGCAGTGTGGGAGCGCTCGTCTACGAGCAGTACTTC | CASSVGALVYEQYF
NA | TRBJ2-7 | TRBV28 | TRBD1 | TGTGCCAGCAGTTCCCCTCGGGACAGGGGCTCCTACGAGCAGTACTTC | CASSSPRDRGSYEQYF
NA | TRBJ1-5 | TRBV7-2 | TRBD1 | TGTGCCAGCAGCTTGGACAGGGGCAATCAGCCCCAGCATTTT | CASSLDRGNQPQHF
NA | TRBJ1-4 | TRBV6-2/TRBV6-3 | NA | TGTGCCAGCAGCCCCCCTGGCGAAAAACTGTTTTTT | CASSPPGEKLFF
NA | TRBJ2-5 | TRBV24-1 | TRBD1 | TGTGCCACCAGTGCCGAGGGGACAGGGTCGGGAGAGACCCAGTACTTC | CATSAEGTGSGETQYF
NA | TRBJ1-4 | TRBV7-2 | NA | TGTGCCAGCAGCCTCGAACAGGGTATAATTAACGAAAAACTGTTTTTT | CASSLEQGIINEKLFF
NA | TRBJ2-5 | TRBV19 | TRBD2 | TGTGCCAGTAGCTCAACTAGCGGGAGTTCGTGGGCCCAGTACTTC | CASSSTSGSSWAQYF
NA | TRBJ1-4 | TRBV7-8 | NA | TGTGCCAGCAGCTTAGTACAGGGCAATGAAAAACTGTTTTTT | CASSLVQGNEKLFF
NA | TRBJ2-1 | TRBV4-3 | TRBD2 | TGCGCCAGCAGCCAGGCAAGCGGCGGGAGGAGGAATGAGCAGTTCTTC | CASSQASGGRRNEQFF
few | TRBJ2-2 | TRBV3-1/TRBV3-2 | NA | TGTGCCAGCAGCCGGCAGACGGGACAGAACACCGGGGAGCTGTTTTTT | CASSRQTGQNTGELFF
NA | TRBJ2-7 | TRBV24-1 | NA | TGTGCCACCAGTGATGTAGATTGGAGAAAGCAGTACTTC | CATSDVDWRKQYF
NA | TRBJ2-1 | TRBV9 | NA | TGTGCCAGCAGCGTAGGAGGCTACAACAATGAGCAGTTCTTC | CASSVGGYNNEQFF
NA | TRBJ1-1 | TRBV28 | NA | TGTGCCAGCAGTTTAGCGGGGGCGAATGAGAGGGCTGAAGCTTTCTTT | CASSLAGANERAEAFF
NA | TRBJ1-5 | TRBV6-5 | NA | TGTGCCAGCCGGGACATGAATAGCAATCAGCCCCAGCATTTT | CASRDMNSNQPQHF
NA | TRBJ2-3 | TRBV6-5 | TRBD2 | TGTGCCAGCCAATTAGCGGGGGGGCTGACAGATACGCAGTATTTT | CASQLAGGLTDTQYF
NA | TRBJ1-2 | TRBV19 | TRBD1 | TGTGCCAGTAGTATGGGACTCTGGACAGGGGATAATGAAGGCTACACCTTC | CASSMGLWTGDNEGYTF
NA | TRBJ2-1 | TRBV6-5 | NA | TGTGCCAGCAGACCAGCAGCGGACTCCTACAATGAGCAGTTCTTC | CASRPAADSYNEQFF
NA | TRBJ2-3 | TRBV5-4 | TRBD2 | TGTGCCAGCAGCTTGCACTTACTAGCGAGCACAGATACGCAGTATTTT | CASSLHLLASTDTQYF
NA | TRBJ2-3 | TRBV6-6 | TRBD1 | TGTGCCAGCAGCGACAGGGCCACTAGCACAGATACGCAGTATTTT | CASSDRATSTDTQYF
NA | TRBJ2-3 | TRBV11-2 | TRBD2 | TGTGCCAGCAGCGCGCGACTAGCGGGGGGGACGGATACGCAGTATTTT | CASSARLAGGTDTQYF
NA | TRBJ2-7 | TRBV5-1 | TRBD2 | TGCGCCAGCAGCTTGGTGCTAGCGGGGGTCTACGAGCAGTACTTC | CASSLVLAGVYEQYF
NA | TRBJ2-1 | TRBV6-5 | NA | TGTGCCAGCAGGGGAGTCCTTCCCAATGAGCAGTTCTTC | CASRGVLPNEQFF
NA | TRBJ1-4 | TRBV6-1 | NA | TGTGCCAGCAGTGAATCGGACTTCACTAATGAAAAACTGTTTTTT | CASSESDFTNEKLFF
few | TRBJ1-5 | TRBV30 | NA | TGTGCCTGGGCCCCGGACAGTAATCAGCCCCAGCATTTT | CAWAPDSNQPQHF
NA | TRBJ2-7 | TRBV7-9 | NA | TGTGCCAGCAGCTCCGGGACAGGAGAGGCGGGAGGGCCGTACGAGCAGTACTTC | CASSSGTGEAGGPYEQYF
NA | TRBJ2-7 | TRBV7-8 | TRBD2 | TGTGCCAGCAGCACGTCTGGCGGGGGGGCTGGAGAGCAGTACTTC | CASSTSGGGAGEQYF
NA | TRBJ2-5 | TRBV19 | TRBD1 | TGTGCCAGTAGTATTCAGGCGACAGGGCAAGAGACCCAGTACTTC | CASSIQATGQETQYF